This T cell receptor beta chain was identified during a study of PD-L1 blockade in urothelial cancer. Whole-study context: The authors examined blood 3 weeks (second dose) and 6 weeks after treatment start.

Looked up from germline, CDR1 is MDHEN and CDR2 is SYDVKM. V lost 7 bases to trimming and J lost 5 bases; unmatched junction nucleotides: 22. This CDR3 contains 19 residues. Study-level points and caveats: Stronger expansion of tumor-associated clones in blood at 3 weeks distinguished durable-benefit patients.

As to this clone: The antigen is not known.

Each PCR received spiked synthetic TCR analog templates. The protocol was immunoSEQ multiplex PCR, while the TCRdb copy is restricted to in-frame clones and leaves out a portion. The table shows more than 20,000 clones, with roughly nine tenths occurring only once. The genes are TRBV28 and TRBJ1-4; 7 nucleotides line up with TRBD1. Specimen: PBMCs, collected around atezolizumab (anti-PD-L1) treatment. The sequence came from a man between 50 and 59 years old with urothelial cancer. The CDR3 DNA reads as TGTGCCAGCAAGGTAGTTCAGGGGGGACGGAGGAGACAAAATGAAAAACTGTTTTTT. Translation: CASKVVQGGRRRQNEKLFF.